A selection of T cell receptor beta chains follows, all from one sample in a study of T cells in localized non-small cell lung cancer. Produced via immunoSEQ multiplex PCR; TCRdb's table is partial and in-frame only. The sample has around 31,000 clones, 80% to 90% seen once. The sequencing here drew on peripheral blood, taken before any cancer treatment. The receptors stem from a woman aged 40-70 years with stage I lung adenocarcinoma. Each CDR3 is given with its conserved first and last residue. The order of the fields is clone size, D gene, J gene, V gene, CDR3 DNA, CDR3 protein. D genes are given only for firm matches. Only part of the rows carry a size: once, few, many, or a class if the clone is expanded.

size: once; D: TRBD2; J: TRBJ2-7; V: TRBV4-1; DNA: TGCGCCAGCAGCCACAGCGGGAGAAACCCACACGAGCAGTACTTC; CDR3: CASSHSGRNPHEQYF
size: .; D: .; J: TRBJ2-5; V: TRBV10-3; DNA: TGTGCCCCAATGGGGGTAAAGCAAGAGACCCGGTACTTC; CDR3: CAPMGVKQETRYF
size: .; D: TRBD1; J: TRBJ2-1; V: TRBV7-3; DNA: TGTGCCAGCAGCTTATTGGGGACAGGGTCCTACAATGAGCAGTTCTTC; CDR3: CASSLLGTGSYNEQFF
size: .; D: TRBD2; J: TRBJ2-7; V: TRBV28; DNA: TGTGCCAGCAGACCCGGACTAGCGGGAAGCGAGCAGTACTTC; CDR3: CASRPGLAGSEQYF
size: .; D: .; J: TRBJ2-7; V: TRBV28; DNA: TGTGCCAGCAGTCCGCTCATGGGGGGTAGGTCCTACGAGCAGTACTTC; CDR3: CASSPLMGGRSYEQYF
size: .; D: .; J: TRBJ2-7; V: TRBV15; DNA: TGTGCCACCAGCAGAGATCTAGGGACTGGTGAGCAGTACTTC; CDR3: CATSRDLGTGEQYF
size: .; D: .; J: TRBJ1-6; V: TRBV10-3; DNA: TGTGCCATCAGTGAGTCGGGGGGCGATGGTTCACCCCTCCACTTT; CDR3: CAISESGGDGSPLHF
size: .; D: .; J: TRBJ1-4; V: TRBV15; DNA: TGTGCCACCAGCGCCCGACTGGAGCCTAATGAAAAACTGTTTTTT; CDR3: CATSARLEPNEKLFF
size: .; D: .; J: TRBJ2-1; V: TRBV7-9; DNA: TGTGCCAGCGCTCGCCCACTACTTGAGCAGTTCTTC; CDR3: CASARPLLEQFF
size: .; D: TRBD1; J: TRBJ2-1; V: TRBV11-2; DNA: TGTGCCAGCAGCTCACAGGGGTTCGGGCAGTTCTTC; CDR3: CASSSQGFGQFF
size: .; D: .; J: TRBJ2-2; V: TRBV28; DNA: TGTGCCAGCAGTCCTTTAGGGGAGACCGGGGAGCTGTTTTTT; CDR3: CASSPLGETGELFF
size: .; D: .; J: TRBJ1-5; V: TRBV28; DNA: TGTGCCAGCAGTTTATTGGACGGTAGCAATCAGCCCCAGCATTTT; CDR3: CASSLLDGSNQPQHF
size: .; D: TRBD2; J: TRBJ2-1; V: TRBV7-8; DNA: TGTGCCAGCAGCTTAGGGCGGGAGAGCTACAATGAGCAGTTCTTC; CDR3: CASSLGRESYNEQFF
size: .; D: .; J: TRBJ1-5; V: TRBV9; DNA: TGTGCCAGCAGCGCCACAGGGAGCCCTACCAATCAGCCCCAGCATTTT; CDR3: CASSATGSPTNQPQHF
size: .; D: .; J: TRBJ1-5; V: TRBV27; DNA: TGTGCCAGCAGCACAGTCTTTAGCAATCAGCCCCAGCATTTT; CDR3: CASSTVFSNQPQHF
size: .; D: .; J: TRBJ2-7; V: TRBV5-8; DNA: TGTGCCAGCAGCCGACAGGTAGACAGCTCCTACGAGCAGTACTTC; CDR3: CASSRQVDSSYEQYF
size: .; D: .; J: TRBJ2-7; V: TRBV29-1; DNA: TGCAGCGTTGAAGATCGGAGAGGACAGAGCTACGAGCAGTACTTC; CDR3: CSVEDRRGQSYEQYF
size: .; D: .; J: TRBJ2-7; V: TRBV27; DNA: TGTGCCAGCAGCCTGGGGGCATCGACATACGAGCAGTACTTC; CDR3: CASSLGASTYEQYF
size: few; D: .; J: TRBJ2-3; V: TRBV28; DNA: TGTGCCAGCGGCGGGGCATTACCACTTGGGGATACGCAGTATTTT; CDR3: CASGGALPLGDTQYF
size: once; D: .; J: TRBJ1-4; V: TRBV30; DNA: TGTGCCTGGAGTGCCCTGGGGCAGCGACCGAATGAAAAACTGTTTTTT; CDR3: CAWSALGQRPNEKLFF
size: .; D: .; J: TRBJ1-2; V: TRBV6-5; DNA: TGTGCCAGCAGTTACTTGGGGGCAGCAAACTATGGCTACACCTTC; CDR3: CASSYLGAANYGYTF
size: .; D: .; J: TRBJ2-7; V: TRBV30; DNA: TGTGCCGGGCTTGGGGAGAGCTCCTACGAGCAGTACTTC; CDR3: CAGLGESSYEQYF
size: once; D: .; J: TRBJ1-1; V: TRBV21-1; DNA: TGTGCCAGCAGCAAAGAGGCAGGGAATGCCACTGAAGCTTTCTTT; CDR3: CASSKEAGNATEAFF
size: .; D: .; J: TRBJ2-2; V: TRBV2; DNA: TGTGCCAGCTCGGGGCAGGTGACCGGGGAGCTGTTTTTT; CDR3: CASSGQVTGELFF
size: .; D: .; J: TRBJ1-5; V: TRBV21-1; DNA: TGTGCCAGCAGCAAATATAGGGTTCGCAATCAGCCCCAGCATTTT; CDR3: CASSKYRVRNQPQHF
size: .; D: TRBD1; J: TRBJ2-5; V: TRBV7-9; DNA: TGTGCCAGCAGCCTGACAGGGGAGGTTCGAGAGACCCAGTACTTC; CDR3: CASSLTGEVRETQYF
size: once; D: .; J: TRBJ2-1; V: TRBV5-4; DNA: TGTGCCAGCAGCTCGTACAATGAGCAGTTCTTC; CDR3: CASSSYNEQFF
size: .; D: .; J: TRBJ1-2; V: TRBV2; DNA: TGTGCCAGCAGTTCCGGGACTCGCTATGGCTACACCTTC; CDR3: CASSSGTRYGYTF
size: .; D: .; J: TRBJ2-7; V: TRBV7-3; DNA: TGTGCCAGCAGCTTACAGGGGACGGCCTCGGGGGAGCAGTACTTC; CDR3: CASSLQGTASGEQYF
size: .; D: .; J: TRBJ2-3; V: TRBV18; DNA: TGTGCCAGCTCACCTAGGAGGATAGGATTGGGGACAGATACGCAGTATTTT; CDR3: CASSPRRIGLGTDTQYF
size: .; D: .; J: TRBJ2-1; V: TRBV6-5; DNA: TGTGCCAGCAGTTACGCCACAGGGTTTGATGAGCAGTTCTTC; CDR3: CASSYATGFDEQFF
size: .; D: TRBD2; J: TRBJ2-4; V: TRBV9; DNA: TGTGCCAGCAGCCCGGATCCGGGAGGAGACATTCAGTACTTC; CDR3: CASSPDPGGDIQYF
size: .; D: TRBD1; J: TRBJ2-7; V: TRBV4-3; DNA: TGCGCCAGCAGCCAAGATAAGGGACAGGGGTCCACGCAGTACTTC; CDR3: CASSQDKGQGSTQYF
size: .; D: .; J: TRBJ2-1; V: TRBV19; DNA: TGTGCCAGTAGTATAAAATTAGGACAAGGTCGGCAGTTCTTC; CDR3: CASSIKLGQGRQFF
size: .; D: .; J: TRBJ1-5; V: TRBV6-6; DNA: TGTGCCAGCAGAAGAATCGCGGGTAACAATCAGCCCCAGCATTTT; CDR3: CASRRIAGNNQPQHF
size: .; D: .; J: TRBJ2-1; V: TRBV6-5; DNA: TGTGCCAGCAGTCAACGCTACAATGAGCAGTTCTTC; CDR3: CASSQRYNEQFF
size: .; D: TRBD2; J: TRBJ2-7; V: TRBV10-1; DNA: TGCGCCAGCATTACCTGGACTAGCGGGGACTCCTACGAGCAGTACTTC; CDR3: CASITWTSGDSYEQYF
size: .; D: TRBD1; J: TRBJ2-7; V: TRBV19; DNA: TGTGCCAGTAGTATGACAGGGGGCCCCTACGAGCAGTACTTC; CDR3: CASSMTGGPYEQYF
size: .; D: TRBD2; J: TRBJ2-1; V: TRBV5-1; DNA: TGCGCCAGCAGCTTGGAATTTAGCGGGAGCTACAATGAGCAGTTCTTC; CDR3: CASSLEFSGSYNEQFF
size: .; D: .; J: TRBJ1-6; V: TRBV18; DNA: TGTGCCAGCTCACTTGACGAGGGTTCACCCCTCCACTTT; CDR3: CASSLDEGSPLHF
size: .; D: .; J: TRBJ2-2; V: TRBV16; DNA: TGTGCCAGCAGCCAACCCGGGGAGCTGTTTTTT; CDR3: CASSQPGELFF
size: few; D: TRBD1; J: TRBJ1-3; V: TRBV6-1; DNA: TGTGCCAGCAGTGAAAGAGACAGGGTCCCCTCTGGAAACACCATATATTTT; CDR3: CASSERDRVPSGNTIYF
size: .; D: .; J: TRBJ2-7; V: TRBV7-2; DNA: TGTGTCAGCAGCTTGTCGCCTCCCTACGAGCAGTACTTC; CDR3: CVSSLSPPYEQYF
size: .; D: .; J: TRBJ2-6; V: TRBV5-6; DNA: TGTGCCAGCAGGTCCGAGGTGGTCAGGAACTCTGGGGCCAACGTCCTGACTTTC; CDR3: CASRSEVVRNSGANVLTF
size: .; D: .; J: TRBJ2-3; V: TRBV6-5; DNA: TGTGCCAGCAGTTATTTTCAGGGGCCAGATACGCAGTATTTT; CDR3: CASSYFQGPDTQYF
size: .; D: TRBD2; J: TRBJ2-4; V: TRBV28; DNA: TGTGCCAGCAGTGGGGCAGCGGGAGTGGAAAACATTCAGTACTTC; CDR3: CASSGAAGVENIQYF
size: .; D: TRBD2; J: TRBJ2-4; V: TRBV7-6; DNA: TGTGCCAGCAGCTCCTCGGCTAGCGGGGAGCGAGGCAAAAACATTCAGTACTTC; CDR3: CASSSSASGERGKNIQYF
size: .; D: .; J: TRBJ1-5; V: TRBV5-4; DNA: TGTGCCAGCAGCCAAGGGGGAGGGCAGCCCCAGCATTTT; CDR3: CASSQGGGQPQHF